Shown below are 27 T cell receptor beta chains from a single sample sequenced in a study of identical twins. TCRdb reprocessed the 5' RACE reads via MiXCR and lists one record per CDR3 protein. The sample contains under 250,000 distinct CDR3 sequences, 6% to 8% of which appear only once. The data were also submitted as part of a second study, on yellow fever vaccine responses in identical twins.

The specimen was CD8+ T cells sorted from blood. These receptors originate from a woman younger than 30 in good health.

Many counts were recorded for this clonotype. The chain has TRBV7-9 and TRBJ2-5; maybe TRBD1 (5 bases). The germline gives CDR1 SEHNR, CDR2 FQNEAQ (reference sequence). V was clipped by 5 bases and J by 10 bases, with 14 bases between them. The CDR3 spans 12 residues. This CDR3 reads CASSQTGADQYF. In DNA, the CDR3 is TGTGCCAGCAGCCAGACTGGGGCAGACCAGTACTTC.

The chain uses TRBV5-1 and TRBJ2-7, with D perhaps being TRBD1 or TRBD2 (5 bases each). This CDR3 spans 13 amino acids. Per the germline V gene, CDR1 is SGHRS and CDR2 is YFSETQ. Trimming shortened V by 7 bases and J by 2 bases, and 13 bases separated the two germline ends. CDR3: CASQGPNPYEQYF. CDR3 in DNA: TGCGCCAGCCAGGGACCGAACCCCTACGAGCAGTACTTC.

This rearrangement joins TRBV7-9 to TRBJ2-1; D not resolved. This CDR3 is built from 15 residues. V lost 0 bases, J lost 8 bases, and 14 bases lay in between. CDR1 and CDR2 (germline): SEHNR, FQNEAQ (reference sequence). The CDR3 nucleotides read TGTGCCAGCAGCTTAGCGGGTCCCCCTCTCGATGAGCAGTTCTTC. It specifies CASSLAGPPLDEQFF.

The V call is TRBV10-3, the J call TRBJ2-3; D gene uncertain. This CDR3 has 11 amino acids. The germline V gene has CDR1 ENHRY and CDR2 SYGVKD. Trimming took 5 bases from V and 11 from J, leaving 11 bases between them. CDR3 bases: TGTGCCATCAGTCCCTCTCGAGAGCAGTATTTT. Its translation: CAISPSREQYF.

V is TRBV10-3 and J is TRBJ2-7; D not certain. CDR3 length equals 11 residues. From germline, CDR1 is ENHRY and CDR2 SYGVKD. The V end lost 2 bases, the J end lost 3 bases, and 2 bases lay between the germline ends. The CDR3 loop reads CAISEGYEQYF. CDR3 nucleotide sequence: TGTGCCATCAGTGAGGGCTACGAGCAGTACTTC.

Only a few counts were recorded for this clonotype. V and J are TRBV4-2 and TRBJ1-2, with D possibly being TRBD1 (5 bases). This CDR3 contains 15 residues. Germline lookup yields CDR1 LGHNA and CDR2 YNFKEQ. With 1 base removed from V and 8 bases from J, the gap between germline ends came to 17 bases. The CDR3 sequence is CASSQAWGTPYGYTF. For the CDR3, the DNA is TGTGCCAGCAGCCAAGCGTGGGGCACCCCTTACGGCTACACCTTC.

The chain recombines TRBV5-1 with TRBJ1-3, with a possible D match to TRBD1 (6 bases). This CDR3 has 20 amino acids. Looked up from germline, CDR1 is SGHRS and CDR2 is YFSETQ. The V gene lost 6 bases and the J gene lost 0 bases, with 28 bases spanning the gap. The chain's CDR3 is CASNIRWGQGLNLSGNTIYF. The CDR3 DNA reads TGCGCCAGCAATATACGATGGGGACAAGGACTGAACCTCTCTGGAAACACCATATATTTT.

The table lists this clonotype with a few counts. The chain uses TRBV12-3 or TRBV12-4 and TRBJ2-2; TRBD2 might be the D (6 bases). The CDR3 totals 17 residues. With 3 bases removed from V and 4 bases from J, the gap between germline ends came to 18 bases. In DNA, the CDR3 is TGTGCCAGCAGTTTCTATGAGGCGGGACGGGGCACCGGGGAGCTGTTTTTT. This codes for CASSFYEAGRGTGELFF.

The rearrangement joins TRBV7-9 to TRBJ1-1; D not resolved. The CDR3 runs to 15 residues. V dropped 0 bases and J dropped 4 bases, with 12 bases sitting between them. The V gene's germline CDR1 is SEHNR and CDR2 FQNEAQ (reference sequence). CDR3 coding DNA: TGTGCCAGCAGCTTAGCTTCGGGGTTCGTCACTGAAGCTTTCTTT. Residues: CASSLASGFVTEAFF.

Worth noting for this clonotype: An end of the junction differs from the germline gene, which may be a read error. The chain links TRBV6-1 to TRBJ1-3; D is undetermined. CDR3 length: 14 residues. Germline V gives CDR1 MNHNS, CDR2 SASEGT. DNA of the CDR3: TGTGCCAGCAGTACAGACGCACTTGGACACACCATATATTTT. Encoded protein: CASSTDALGHTIYF.

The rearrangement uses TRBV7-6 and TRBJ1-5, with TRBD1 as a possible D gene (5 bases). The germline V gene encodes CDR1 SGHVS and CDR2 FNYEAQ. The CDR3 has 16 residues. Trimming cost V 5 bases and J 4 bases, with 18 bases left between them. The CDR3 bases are TGTGCCAGCAGCCCTCACGCGGGGCAGCCTAATCAGCCCCAGCATTTT. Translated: CASSPHAGQPNQPQHF.

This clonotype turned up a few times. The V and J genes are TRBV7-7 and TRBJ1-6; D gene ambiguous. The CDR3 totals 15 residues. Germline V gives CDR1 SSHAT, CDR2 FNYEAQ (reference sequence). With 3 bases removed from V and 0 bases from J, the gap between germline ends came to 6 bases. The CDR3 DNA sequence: TGTGCCAGCAGCTTTCGGAGCTCCTATAATTCACCCCTCCACTTT. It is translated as CASSFRSSYNSPLHF.

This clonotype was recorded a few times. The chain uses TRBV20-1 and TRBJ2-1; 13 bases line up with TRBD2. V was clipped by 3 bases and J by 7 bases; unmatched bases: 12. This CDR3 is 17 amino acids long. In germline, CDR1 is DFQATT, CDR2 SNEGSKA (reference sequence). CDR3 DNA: TGCAGTGCTAGTCCGGCCAAACCGGGACTAGCGGGAAATGAGCAGTTCTTC. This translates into CSASPAKPGLAGNEQFF.

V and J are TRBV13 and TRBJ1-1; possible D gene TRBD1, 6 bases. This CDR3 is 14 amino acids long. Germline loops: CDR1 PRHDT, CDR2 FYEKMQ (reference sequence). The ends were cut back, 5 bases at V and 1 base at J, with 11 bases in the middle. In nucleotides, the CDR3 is TGTGCCAGCAGCATATCGGGACAGAACACTGAAGCTTTCTTT. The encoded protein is CASSISGQNTEAFF. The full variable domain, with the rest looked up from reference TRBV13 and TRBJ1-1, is AAGVIQSPRHLIKEKRETATLKCYPIPRHDTVYWYQQGPGQDPQFLISFYEKMQSDKGSIPDRFSAQQFSDYHSELNMSSLELGDSALYFCASSISGQNTEAFFGQGTRLTVV.

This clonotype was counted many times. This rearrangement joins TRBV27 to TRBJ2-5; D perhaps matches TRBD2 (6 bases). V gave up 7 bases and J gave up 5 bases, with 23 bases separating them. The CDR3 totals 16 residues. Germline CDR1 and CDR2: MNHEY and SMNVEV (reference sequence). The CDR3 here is CASNRGGIPSRETQYF. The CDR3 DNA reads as TGTGCCAGCAATCGAGGAGGGATCCCTTCGCGGGAGACCCAGTACTTC.

CDR3 nucleotide sequence: TGCGCCAGCAGCCAAGATCTGTACTTAAATCAGCCCCAGCATTTT. This gives the protein CASSQDLYLNQPQHF. This chain connects TRBV4-1 to TRBJ1-5; D not certain. The CDR3 covers 15 residues. The germline V gene encodes CDR1 MGHRA and CDR2 YSYEKL. Trimming shortened V by 0 bases and J by 4 bases, and 10 bases separated the two germline ends.

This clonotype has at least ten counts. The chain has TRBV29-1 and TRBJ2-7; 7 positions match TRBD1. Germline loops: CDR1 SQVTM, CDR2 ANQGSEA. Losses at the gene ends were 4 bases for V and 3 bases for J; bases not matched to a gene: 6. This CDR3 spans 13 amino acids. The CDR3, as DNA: TGCAGCGTTGTAGGGGACAGATACTACGAGCAGTACTTC. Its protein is CSVVGDRYYEQYF.

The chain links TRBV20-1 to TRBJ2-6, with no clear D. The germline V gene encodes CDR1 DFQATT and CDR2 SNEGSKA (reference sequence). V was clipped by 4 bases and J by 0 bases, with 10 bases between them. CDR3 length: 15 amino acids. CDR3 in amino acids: CSAKPFDSGANVLTF. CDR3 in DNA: TGCAGTGCTAAGCCCTTTGACTCTGGGGCCAACGTCCTGACTTTC.

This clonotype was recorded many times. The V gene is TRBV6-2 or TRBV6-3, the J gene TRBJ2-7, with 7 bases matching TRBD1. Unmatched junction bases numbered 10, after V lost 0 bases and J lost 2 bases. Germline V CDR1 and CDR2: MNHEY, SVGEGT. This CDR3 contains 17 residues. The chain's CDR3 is CASSYSIRGLEPYEQYF. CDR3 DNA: TGTGCCAGCAGTTACTCGATTAGGGGGCTTGAACCCTACGAGCAGTACTTC.

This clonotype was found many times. CDR3 sequence reads: CASSPPLFGGSEAFF. CDR3 nucleotide sequence: TGTGCCAGCAGCCCACCCCTGTTCGGGGGCTCTGAAGCTTTCTTT. This sequence joins TRBV13 and TRBJ1-1, with TRBD1 as a possible D gene (6 bases). CDR3 length: 15 residues. CDR1 PRHDT and CDR2 FYEKMQ come from the germline V gene (reference sequence). V gave up 5 bases and J gave up 6 bases, with 19 bases separating them.

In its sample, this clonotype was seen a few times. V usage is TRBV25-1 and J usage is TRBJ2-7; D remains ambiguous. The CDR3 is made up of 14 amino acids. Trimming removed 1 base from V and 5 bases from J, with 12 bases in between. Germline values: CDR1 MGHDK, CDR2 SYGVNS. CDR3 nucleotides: TGTGCCAGCAGTGAATTGAGGAAAGGCCACGAGCAGTACTTC. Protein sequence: CASSELRKGHEQYF.

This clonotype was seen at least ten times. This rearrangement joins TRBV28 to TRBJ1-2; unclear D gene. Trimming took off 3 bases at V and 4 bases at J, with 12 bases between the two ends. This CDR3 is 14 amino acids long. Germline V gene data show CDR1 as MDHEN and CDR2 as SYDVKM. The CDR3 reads CASSFARAGYGYTF. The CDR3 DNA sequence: TGTGCCAGCAGTTTCGCGCGGGCAGGCTATGGCTACACCTTC.

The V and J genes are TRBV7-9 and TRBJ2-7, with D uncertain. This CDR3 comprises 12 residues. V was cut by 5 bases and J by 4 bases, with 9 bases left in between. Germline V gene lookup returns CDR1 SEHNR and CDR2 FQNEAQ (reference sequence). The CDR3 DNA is TGTGCCAGCAGCCAAACCCCATACGAGCAGTACTTC. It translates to CASSQTPYEQYF.

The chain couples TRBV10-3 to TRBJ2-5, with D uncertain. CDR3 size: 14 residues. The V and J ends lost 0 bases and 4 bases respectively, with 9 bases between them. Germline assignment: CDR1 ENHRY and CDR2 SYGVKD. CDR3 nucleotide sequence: TGTGCCATCAGTGAGTCTTGGCCTGGAGAGACCCAGTACTTC. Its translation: CAISESWPGETQYF.

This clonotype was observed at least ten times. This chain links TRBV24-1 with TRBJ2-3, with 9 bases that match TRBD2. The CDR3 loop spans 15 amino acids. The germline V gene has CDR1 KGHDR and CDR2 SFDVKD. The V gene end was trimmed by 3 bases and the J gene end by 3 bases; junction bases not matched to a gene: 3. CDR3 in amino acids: CATSDPAGGTDTQYF. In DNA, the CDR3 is TGTGCCACCAGTGATCCAGCGGGAGGTACAGATACGCAGTATTTT.

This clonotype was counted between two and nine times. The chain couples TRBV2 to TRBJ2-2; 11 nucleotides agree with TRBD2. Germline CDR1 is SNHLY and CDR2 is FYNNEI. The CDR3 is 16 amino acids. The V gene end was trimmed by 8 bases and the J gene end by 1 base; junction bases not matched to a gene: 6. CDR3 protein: CASGLLAGENTGELFF. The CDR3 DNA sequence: TGTGCCAGCGGATTACTAGCGGGGGAGAACACCGGGGAGCTGTTTTTT.

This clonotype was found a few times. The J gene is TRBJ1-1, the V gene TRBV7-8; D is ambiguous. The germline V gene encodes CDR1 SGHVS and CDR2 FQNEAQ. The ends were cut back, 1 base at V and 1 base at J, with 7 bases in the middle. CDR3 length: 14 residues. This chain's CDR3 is CASSLGWANTEAFF. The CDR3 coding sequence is TGTGCCAGCAGCTTAGGTTGGGCGAACACTGAAGCTTTCTTT.